The sequence of this T cell receptor beta chain was determined in a study of blood T cells in healthy people across ages. Across the whole study: Capture via template switching afforded approximately one barcoded beta molecule per two T cells.

For the second PCR, which ran for roughly 6 to 12 cycles, a sample-barcoded 5' primer and a J-beta primer mix were used. TCRdb processed the 5' RACE reads anew with MiXCR; each CDR3 protein has one entry. The profile shows over 1,200,000 distinct CDR3 sequences, around 55% of them singletons. The germline CDR1 and CDR2 sequences are SGHTA and FQGNSA. V lost 3 bases to trimming and J lost 1 base, with 13 bases between them. This CDR3 spans 15 amino acids. The chain is built from TRBV7-2 and TRBJ2-7; D is ambiguous. The sequence derives from a man younger than 30 in good health. The specimen sequenced was blood. The CDR3 DNA reads as TGTGCCAGCAGCTTCCACCTGGACGGATCCTACGAGCAGTACTTC. It codes for CASSFHLDGSYEQYF.